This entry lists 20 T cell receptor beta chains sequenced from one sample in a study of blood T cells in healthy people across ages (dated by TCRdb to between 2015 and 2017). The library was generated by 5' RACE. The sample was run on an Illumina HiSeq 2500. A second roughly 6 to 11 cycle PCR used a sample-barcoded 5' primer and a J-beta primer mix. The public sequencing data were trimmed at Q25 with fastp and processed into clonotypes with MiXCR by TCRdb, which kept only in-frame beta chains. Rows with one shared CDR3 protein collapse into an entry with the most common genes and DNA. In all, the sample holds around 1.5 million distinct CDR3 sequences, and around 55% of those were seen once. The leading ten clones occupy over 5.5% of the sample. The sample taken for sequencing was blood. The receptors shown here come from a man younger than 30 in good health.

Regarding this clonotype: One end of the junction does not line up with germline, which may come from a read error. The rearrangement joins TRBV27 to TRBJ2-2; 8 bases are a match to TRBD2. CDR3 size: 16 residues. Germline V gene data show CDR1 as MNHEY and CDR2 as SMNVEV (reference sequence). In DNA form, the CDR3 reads TGTGCCAGCAGCTTATCGGGGGGGCGTGGAACCGGGGAGCTGTTTTTT. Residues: CASSLSGGRGTGELFF.

CDR3 in DNA: TGTGCCAGCAGCGTGGGCGCAGGGGTAGGAAATGAAAAACTGTTTTTT. As protein: CASSVGAGVGNEKLFF. The V gene is TRBV7-6, the J gene TRBJ1-4; TRBD1 might be the D (6 bases). V lost 5 bases, J lost 5 bases, and 18 bases lay in between. Germline CDR1 is SGHVS and CDR2 is FNYEAQ. CDR3 length equals 16 residues.

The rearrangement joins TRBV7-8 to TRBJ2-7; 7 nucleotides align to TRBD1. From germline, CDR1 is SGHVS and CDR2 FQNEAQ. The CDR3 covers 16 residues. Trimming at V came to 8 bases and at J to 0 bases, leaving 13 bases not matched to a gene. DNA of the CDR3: TGTGCCAGCTCCCACGTGACAGGGATGTCCTCCTACGAGCAGTACTTC. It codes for CASSHVTGMSSYEQYF. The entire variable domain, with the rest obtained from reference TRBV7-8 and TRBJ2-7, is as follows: GAGVSQSPRYKVAKRGQDVALRCDPISGHVSLFWYQQALGQGPEFLTYFQNEAQLDKSGLPSDRFFAERPEGSVSTLKIQRTQQEDSAVYLCASSHVTGMSSYEQYFGPGTRLTVT.

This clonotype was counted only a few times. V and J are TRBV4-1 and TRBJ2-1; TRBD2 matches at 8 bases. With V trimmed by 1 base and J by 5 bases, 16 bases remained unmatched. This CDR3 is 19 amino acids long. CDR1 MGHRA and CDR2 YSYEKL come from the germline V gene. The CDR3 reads CASSQALAGATLWNNEQFF. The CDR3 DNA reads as TGCGCCAGCAGCCAAGCCCTAGCGGGCGCTACCCTTTGGAACAATGAGCAGTTCTTC.

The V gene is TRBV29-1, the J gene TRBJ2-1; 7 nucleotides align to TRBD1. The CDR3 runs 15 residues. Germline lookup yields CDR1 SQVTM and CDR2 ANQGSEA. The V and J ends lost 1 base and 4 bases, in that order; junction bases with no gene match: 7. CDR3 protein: CSVEAGTARYNEQFF. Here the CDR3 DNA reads TGCAGCGTTGAAGCCGGGACAGCCCGATACAATGAGCAGTTCTTC.

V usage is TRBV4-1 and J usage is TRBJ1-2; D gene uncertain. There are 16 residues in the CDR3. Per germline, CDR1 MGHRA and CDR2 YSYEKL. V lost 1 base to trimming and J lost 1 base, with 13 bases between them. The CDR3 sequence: CASSQVEQVFNYGYTF. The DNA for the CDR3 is TGCGCCAGCAGCCAAGTGGAGCAGGTTTTTAACTATGGCTACACCTTC.

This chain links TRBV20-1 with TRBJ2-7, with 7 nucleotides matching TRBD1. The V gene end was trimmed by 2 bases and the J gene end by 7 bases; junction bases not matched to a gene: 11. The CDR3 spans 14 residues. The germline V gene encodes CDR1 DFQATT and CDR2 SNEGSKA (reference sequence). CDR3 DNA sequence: TGCAGTGCTAGAACAGACAGGGAGTCGCGAGAGCAGTACTTC. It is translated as CSARTDRESREQYF.

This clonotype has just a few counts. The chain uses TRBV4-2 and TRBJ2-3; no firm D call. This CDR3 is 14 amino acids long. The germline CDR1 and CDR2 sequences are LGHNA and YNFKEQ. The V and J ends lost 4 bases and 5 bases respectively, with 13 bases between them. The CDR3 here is CASSPEASQDTQYF. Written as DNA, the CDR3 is TGTGCCAGCAGCCCAGAGGCCAGTCAAGATACGCAGTATTTT.

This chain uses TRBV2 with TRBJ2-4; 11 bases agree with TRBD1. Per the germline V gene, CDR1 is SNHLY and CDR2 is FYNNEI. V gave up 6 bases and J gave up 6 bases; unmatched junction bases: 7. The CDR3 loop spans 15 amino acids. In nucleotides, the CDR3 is TGTGCCAGCAGCGGGGGACAGGGGGAAAGAAACATTCAGTACTTC. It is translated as CASSGGQGERNIQYF. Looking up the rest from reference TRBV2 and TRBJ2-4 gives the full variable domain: EPEVTQTPSHQVTQMGQEVILRCVPISNHLYFYWYRQILGQKVEFLVSFYNNEISEKSEIFDDQFSVERPDGSNFTLKIRSTKLEDSAMYFCASSGGQGERNIQYFGAGTRLSVL.

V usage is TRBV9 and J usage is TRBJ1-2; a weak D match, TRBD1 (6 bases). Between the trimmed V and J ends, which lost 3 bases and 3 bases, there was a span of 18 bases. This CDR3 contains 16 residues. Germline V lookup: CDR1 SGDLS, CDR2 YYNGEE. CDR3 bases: TGTGCCAGCAGCGCTGGGGGGGCGCAGGACGACTATGGCTACACCTTC. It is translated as CASSAGGAQDDYGYTF.

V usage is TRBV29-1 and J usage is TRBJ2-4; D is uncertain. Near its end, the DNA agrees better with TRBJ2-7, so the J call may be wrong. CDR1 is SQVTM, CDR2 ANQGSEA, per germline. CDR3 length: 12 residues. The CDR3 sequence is CSVVTADYEQYF. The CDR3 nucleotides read TGCAGCGTAGTGACGGCGGACTACGAGCAGTACTTC.

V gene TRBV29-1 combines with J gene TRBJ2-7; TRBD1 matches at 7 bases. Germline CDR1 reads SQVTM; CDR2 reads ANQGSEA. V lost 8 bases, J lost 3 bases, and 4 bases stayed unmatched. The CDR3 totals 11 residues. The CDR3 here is CSFRQGYEQYF. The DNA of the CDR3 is TGCAGCTTCCGACAGGGCTACGAGCAGTACTTC.

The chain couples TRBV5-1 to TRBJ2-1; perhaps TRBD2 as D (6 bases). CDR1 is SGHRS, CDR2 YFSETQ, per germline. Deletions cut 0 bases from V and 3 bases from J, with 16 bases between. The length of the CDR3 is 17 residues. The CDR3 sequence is CASSLDPGAVFYNEQFF. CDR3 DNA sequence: TGCGCCAGCAGCTTGGATCCGGGAGCGGTCTTCTACAATGAGCAGTTCTTC.

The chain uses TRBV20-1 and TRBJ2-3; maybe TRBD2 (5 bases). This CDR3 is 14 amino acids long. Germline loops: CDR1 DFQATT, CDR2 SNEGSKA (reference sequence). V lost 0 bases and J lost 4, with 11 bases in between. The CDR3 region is CSARDSRGADTQYF. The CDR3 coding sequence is TGCAGTGCTAGAGATAGTCGGGGTGCAGATACGCAGTATTTT.

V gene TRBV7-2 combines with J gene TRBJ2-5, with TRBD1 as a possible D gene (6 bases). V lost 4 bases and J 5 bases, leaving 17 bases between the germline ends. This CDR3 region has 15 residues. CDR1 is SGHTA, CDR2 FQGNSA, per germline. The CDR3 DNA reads TGTGCCAGCAGCTACCGAACAGGGACGGGGGAGACCCAGTACTTC. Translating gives CASSYRTGTGETQYF. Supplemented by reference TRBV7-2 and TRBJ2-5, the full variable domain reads GAGVSQSPSNKVTEKGKDVELRCDPISGHTALYWYRQSLGQGLEFLIYFQGNSAPDKSGLPSDRFSAERTGGSVSTLTIQRTQQEDSAVYLCASSYRTGTGETQYFGPGTRLLVL.

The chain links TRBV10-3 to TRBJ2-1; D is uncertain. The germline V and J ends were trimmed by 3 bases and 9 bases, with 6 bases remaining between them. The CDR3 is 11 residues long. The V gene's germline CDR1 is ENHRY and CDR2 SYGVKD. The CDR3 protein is CAISDLTEQFF. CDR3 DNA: TGTGCCATCAGTGACCTTACTGAGCAGTTCTTC.

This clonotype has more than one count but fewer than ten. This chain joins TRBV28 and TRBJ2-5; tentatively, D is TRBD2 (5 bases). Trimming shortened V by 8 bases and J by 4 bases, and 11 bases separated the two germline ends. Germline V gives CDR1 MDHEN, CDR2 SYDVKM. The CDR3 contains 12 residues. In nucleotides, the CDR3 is TGTGCCAGCGGGAGTCTCGTAGAGACCCAGTACTTC. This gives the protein CASGSLVETQYF.

CDR3 loop: CASNINRNQPQHF. CDR3 bases: TGTGCCAGCAACATCAATCGCAATCAGCCCCAGCATTTT. The chain recombines TRBV2 with TRBJ1-5; no reliable D call. Trimming pared 7 bases from V and 2 bases from J, leaving 9 bases between. This CDR3 has 13 amino acids. Germline CDR1 and CDR2: SNHLY and FYNNEI.

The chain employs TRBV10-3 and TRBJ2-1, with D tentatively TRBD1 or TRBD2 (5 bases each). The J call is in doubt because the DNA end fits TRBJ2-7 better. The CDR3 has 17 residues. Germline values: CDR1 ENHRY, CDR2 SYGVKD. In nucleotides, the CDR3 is TGTGCCACCATCGGGGCCTCGAAACTCCCAAGCTACAATGAGCAGTACTTC. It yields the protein CATIGASKLPSYNEQYF.

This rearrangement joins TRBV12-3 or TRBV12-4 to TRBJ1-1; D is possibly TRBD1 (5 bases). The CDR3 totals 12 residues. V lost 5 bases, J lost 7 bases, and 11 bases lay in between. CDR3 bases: TGTGCCAGCAGTGATCAGGGTATTGAAGCTTTCTTT. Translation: CASSDQGIEAFF.